Presented here are 17 T cell receptor beta chains from one specimen sequenced in a study of T cells in Graves' hyperthyroidism and ophthalmopathy. TCR beta CDR3 region amplification was performed from RNA transcripts. The TCR CDR3 first-round RT-PCR relied on the HTBI primer set. A single record per CDR3 protein comes from TCRdb applying MiXCR to the multiplex PCR reads. The profile shows about 250,000 distinct CDR3 sequences, 22% of them singletons. The sample comprised blood. These receptors all come from a young man with Graves' ophthalmopathy.

The V gene is TRBV2, the J gene TRBJ1-5; 8 bases line up with TRBD1. The CDR3 has 15 residues. The V segment lost 9 bases and the J segment 8 bases; nucleotides outside the gene matches: 15. CDR1 and CDR2 (germline): SNHLY, FYNNEI. DNA for the CDR3: TGTGCCAGTGTCCGGACAGGGAGTAATGGCAAGCCCCAGCATTTT. This sequence encodes CASVRTGSNGKPQHF. The complete variable domain, with remaining parts taken from reference TRBV2 and TRBJ1-5, reads EPEVTQTPSHQVTQMGQEVILRCVPISNHLYFYWYRQILGQKVEFLVSFYNNEISEKSEIFDDQFSVERPDGSNFTLKIRSTKLEDSAMYFCASVRTGSNGKPQHFGDGTRLSIL.

The rearrangement links TRBV2 to TRBJ1-2; weak D call: TRBD1 (5 bases). The CDR3 is made up of 15 amino acids. The V end lost 6 bases, the J end lost 8 bases, and 22 bases lay between the germline ends. Looked up from germline, CDR1 is SNHLY and CDR2 is FYNNEI. Here the CDR3 DNA reads TGTGCCAGCAGGGATAGGGACTACTGGGTGAGGGGCTACACCTTC. Protein sequence: CASRDRDYWVRGYTF.

This clonotype was observed a few times. The chain couples TRBV5-4 to TRBJ2-3; no definite D call. V was clipped by 5 bases and J by 6 bases, with 13 bases between them. CDR1 and CDR2 (germline): SGHNT, YYREEE (reference sequence). The CDR3 has 13 residues. The CDR3 region has the DNA TGTGCCAGCAGGTCCCCCTATCGGGATACGCAGTATTTT. It is translated as CASRSPYRDTQYF.

This rearrangement joins TRBV6-5 to TRBJ1-3; 8 bases are shared with TRBD1. The length of the CDR3 is 15 residues. Trimming took 4 bases from V and 0 from J; bases not matched to a gene: 2. Germline CDR1 is MNHEY and CDR2 is SVGAGI. CDR3 nucleotide sequence: TGTGCCAGCAGTTTTCAGGGGGCCTCTGGAAACACCATATATTTT. Translating gives CASSFQGASGNTIYF.

This chain joins TRBV14 and TRBJ1-1, with 7 bases identical to TRBD1. The CDR3 totals 14 residues. Germline CDR1 SGHDN, CDR2 FVKESK. With V trimmed by 4 bases and J by 6 bases, 8 bases remained unmatched. The CDR3 DNA is TGTGCCAGCAGCCCCGAACAGGGGTTGGCTGAAGCTTTCTTT. It translates to CASSPEQGLAEAFF.

This clonotype was found many times. V gene TRBV30 combines with J gene TRBJ1-1; 8 positions agree with TRBD1. The CDR3 sequence is 16 residues long. J gave up 3 bases and V 3 bases, and 12 bases lay outside the gene matches. Germline V CDR1 and CDR2: GTSNPN, SVGIG (reference sequence). CDR3: CAWSPRQGSRDTEAFF. Here the CDR3 DNA reads TGTGCCTGGAGCCCTCGACAGGGGAGTCGGGACACTGAAGCTTTCTTT.

About this clonotype: A much larger clonotype is one base distant, so this may be a read error. The conserved closing phenylalanine or tryptophan is absent in this CDR3, likely reflecting a read error. The rearrangement uses TRBV11-3 and TRBJ2-1; 9 nucleotides line up with TRBD2. The J segment lost 3 bases and the V segment lost 6 bases, leaving 6 bases of the junction unmatched. This CDR3 contains 15 residues. Germline V lookup: CDR1 SGHNT, CDR2 YENEEA. CDR3 amino acids: CASRVTSGNYNEQFL. The CDR3 DNA reads as TGTGCCAGCAGGGTGACTAGCGGAAACTACAATGAGCAGTTCCTC.

This chain uses TRBV29-1 with TRBJ2-7; 11 nucleotides match TRBD2. With V trimmed by 8 bases and J by 0 bases, 15 bases remained unmatched. Germline V gives CDR1 SQVTM, CDR2 ANQGSEA. The CDR3 runs to 17 residues. CDR3 nucleotides: TGCAGCAGTACGGCTAGCGGGAGGTCCGACCGCTCCTACGAGCAGTACTTC. Translated, it gives CSSTASGRSDRSYEQYF.

The chain links TRBV6-1 to TRBJ1-6; unclear D gene. The length of the CDR3 is 15 residues. CDR1 MNHNS and CDR2 SASEGT come from the germline V gene. V was trimmed by 7 bases and J by 6 bases, leaving 16 bases between them. The CDR3: CASKKTEVRNSPLHF. CDR3 DNA: TGTGCCAGCAAGAAGACGGAGGTCCGTAATTCACCCCTCCACTTT.

This clonotype was recorded a few times. The chain is built from TRBV6-1 and TRBJ1-2, with unresolved D. Trimming removed 5 bases at V and 7 bases at J, with 17 bases between. The CDR3 consists of 14 residues. The germline CDR1 and CDR2 sequences are MNHNS and SASEGT. Here the CDR3 DNA reads TGTGCCAGCAGTCCCCAACGGACGAAGGGTGGCTACACCTTC. It translates to CASSPQRTKGGYTF.

The chain recombines TRBV18 with TRBJ2-4; 9 bases align to TRBD1. CDR1 KGHSH and CDR2 LQKENI come from the germline V gene. CDR3 length equals 13 residues. J was trimmed by 2 bases and V by 8 bases; bases with no gene match: 1. The DNA of the CDR3 is TGTGCCAGCACAGGGGGCTCCAAAAACATTCAGTACTTC. Protein sequence: CASTGGSKNIQYF. Drawing the rest from reference TRBV18 and TRBJ2-4, the complete variable domain is NAGVMQNPRHLVRRRGQEARLRCSPMKGHSHVYWYRQLPEEGLKFMVYLQKENIIDESGMPKERFSAEFPKEGPSILRIQQVVRGDSAAYFCASTGGSKNIQYFGAGTRLSVL.

This clonotype was observed at least ten times. This rearrangement joins TRBV7-2 to TRBJ2-3; D call uncertain. Trimming pared 0 bases from V and 1 base from J, leaving 5 bases between. The germline CDR1 and CDR2 sequences are SGHTA and FQGNSA. This CDR3 spans 14 amino acids. The CDR3 nucleotides read TGTGCCAGCAGCTTAGCCCTCCGCACAGATACGCAGTATTTT. This gives the protein CASSLALRTDTQYF.

This sequence joins TRBV28 and TRBJ1-6; 9 bases line up with TRBD1. Trimming took 5 bases from V and 4 from J; bases not matched to a gene: 6. CDR1 MDHEN and CDR2 SYDVKM come from the germline V gene. CDR3 length: 16 residues. The CDR3 nucleotides read TGTGCCAGCAGTAGGACAGGGGCGATGTATAATTCACCCCTCCACTTT. It encodes CASSRTGAMYNSPLHF.

Many counts were recorded for this clonotype. The chain combines TRBV20-1 with TRBJ2-1, with TRBD2 matching 11 bases. The CDR3 consists of 14 residues. Germline CDR1 DFQATT, CDR2 SNEGSKA (reference sequence). The V and J ends lost 6 bases and 7 bases, in that order; junction bases with no gene match: 8. The CDR3 here is CSAELAGESNEQFF. The CDR3 coding sequence is TGCAGTGCAGAACTAGCGGGAGAGTCGAATGAGCAGTTCTTC.

This clonotype was recorded a few times. V usage is TRBV7-8 and J usage is TRBJ2-2; 7 nucleotides match TRBD2. With 3 bases clipped from V and 4 bases from J, the junction kept 2 bases outside the gene matches. This CDR3 comprises 14 residues. Germline V gives CDR1 SGHVS, CDR2 FQNEAQ. Written as DNA, the CDR3 is TGTGCCAGCAGCTTGCGGGAGCTCACCGGGGAGCTGTTTTTT. Its protein is CASSLRELTGELFF.

This rearrangement joins TRBV10-1 to TRBJ2-5, with a weak D call TRBD1 (6 bases). V shed 0 bases and J shed 4 bases, with 12 bases lying between them. The length of the CDR3 is 15 residues. The germline gives CDR1 WNHNN, CDR2 SYGVQD (reference sequence). The CDR3: CASSESGIRGETQYF. The CDR3 DNA reads as TGCGCCAGCAGTGAGTCCGGGATCAGGGGAGAGACCCAGTACTTC.

Concerning this clonotype: This may be a read error: a much more frequent sequence differs by one nucleotide. The chain joins TRBV11-3 to TRBJ2-5; D perhaps matches TRBD1 (6 bases). CDR3 size: 15 residues. Germline V gene data show CDR1 as SGHNT and CDR2 as YENEEA. Trimming pared 8 bases from V and 1 base from J, leaving 17 bases between. This CDR3 is CASPRAGVGQETQYF. The CDR3 bases are TGTGCCAGCCCTCGGGCAGGGGTGGGCCAAGAGACCCAGTACTTC. Looking up the rest from reference TRBV11-3 and TRBJ2-5 gives the full variable domain: EAGVVQSPRYKIIEKKQPVAFWCNPISGHNTLYWYLQNLGQGPELLIRYENEEAVDDSQLPKDRFSAERLKGVDSTLKIQPAELGDSAVYLCASPRAGVGQETQYFGPGTRLLVL.